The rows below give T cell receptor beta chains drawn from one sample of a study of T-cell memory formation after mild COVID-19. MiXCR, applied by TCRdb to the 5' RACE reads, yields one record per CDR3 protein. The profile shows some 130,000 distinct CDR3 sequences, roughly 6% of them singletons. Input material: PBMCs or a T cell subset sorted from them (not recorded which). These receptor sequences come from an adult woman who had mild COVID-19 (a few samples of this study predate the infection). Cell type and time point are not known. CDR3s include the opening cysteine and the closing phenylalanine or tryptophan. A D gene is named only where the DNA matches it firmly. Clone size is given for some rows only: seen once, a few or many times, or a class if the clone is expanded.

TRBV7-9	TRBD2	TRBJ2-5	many	TGTGCCAGCAGCTTAGGTCCGGGACTAGCGCGGGAGACCCAGTACTTC	CASSLGPGLARETQYF
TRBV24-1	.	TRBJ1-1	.	TGTGCCACCAGTGATGGCAGGGCGAACACTGAAGCTTTCTTT	CATSDGRANTEAFF
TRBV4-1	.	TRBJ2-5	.	TGCGCCAGCAGCCAAGACGTGGCAGGGGGGTACCAAGAGACCCAGTACTTC	CASSQDVAGGYQETQYF
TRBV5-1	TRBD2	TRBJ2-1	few	TGCGCCAGCACCCCGAGTCGGGGGGGAACCCCCTCCTACAATGAGCAGTTCTTC	CASTPSRGGTPSYNEQFF
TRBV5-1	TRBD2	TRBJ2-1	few	TGCGCCAGCAGCTTGGATCCTAGCGGAGGTTCCTACAATGAGCAGTTCTTC	CASSLDPSGGSYNEQFF
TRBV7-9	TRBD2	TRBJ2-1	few	TGTGCCAGCAGCTTAGGCCTAGCGGATGAGCAGTTCTTC	CASSLGLADEQFF
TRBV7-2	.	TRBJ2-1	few	TGTGCCAGCAGTCGAAGGGGAGTAGCGGACAATGAGCAGTTCTTC	CASSRRGVADNEQFF
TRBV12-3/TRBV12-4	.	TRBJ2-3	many	TGTGCCAGCAGTTTTTTAGGAGGAACAGATACGCAGTATTTT	CASSFLGGTDTQYF
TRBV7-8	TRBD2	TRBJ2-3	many	TGTGCCAGCAGCGAACCCCGTAGGACTAGCACGGATACGCAGTATTTT	CASSEPRRTSTDTQYF
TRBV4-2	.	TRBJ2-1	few	TGTGCCAGCAGCCAAGTCGGGGTCTACAATGAGCAGTTCTTC	CASSQVGVYNEQFF
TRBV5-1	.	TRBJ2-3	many	TGCGCCAGCAGCTTGGGAGATTTCAGCACAGATACGCAGTATTTT	CASSLGDFSTDTQYF
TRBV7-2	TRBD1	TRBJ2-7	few	TGTGCCAGCAGCCTCGGCCCGGGACAGGAGACAGCCGAGCAGTACTTC	CASSLGPGQETAEQYF
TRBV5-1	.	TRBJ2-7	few	TGCGCCAGCAGCTTGACAGGGTACTCCTACGAGCAGTACTTC	CASSLTGYSYEQYF
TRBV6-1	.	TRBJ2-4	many	TGTGCCAGCAGTGAAGGGCTAGGGAACATTCAGTACTTC	CASSEGLGNIQYF
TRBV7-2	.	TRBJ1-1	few	TGTGCCAGCACCAAAGCCAGAGGGAACACTGAAGCTTTCTTT	CASTKARGNTEAFF
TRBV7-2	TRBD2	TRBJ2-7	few	TGTGCCAGCAGCTTAGCAAGCGGGAGCGCCTACGAGCAGTACTTC	CASSLASGSAYEQYF
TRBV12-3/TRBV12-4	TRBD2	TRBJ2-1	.	TGTGCCAGCAGTTCCGCCCGGACTAGCGGACTGGAGCAGTTCTTC	CASSSARTSGLEQFF
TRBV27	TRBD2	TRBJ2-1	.	TGTGCCAGCAGCAATATGGGACTAGCTTCCAATGAGCAGTTCTTC	CASSNMGLASNEQFF
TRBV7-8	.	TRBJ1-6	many	TGTGCCAGCAGCTTAGAGGCCAGGGGAGGCTCACCCCTCCACTTT	CASSLEARGGSPLHF
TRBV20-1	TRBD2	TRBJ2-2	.	TGCAGTGCTAGCCTAGCGGCGAACACCGGGGAGCTGTTTTTT	CSASLAANTGELFF
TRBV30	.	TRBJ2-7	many	TGTGCCTGGAATCAGGGGACGGTATCCTACGAGCAGTACTTC	CAWNQGTVSYEQYF
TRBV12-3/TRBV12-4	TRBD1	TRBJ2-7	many	TGTGCCAGCAGTGTGGGACAGTACCACGAGCAGTACTTC	CASSVGQYHEQYF
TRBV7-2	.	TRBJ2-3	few	TGTGCCAGCAGCTTAGGTCCGGGTCCGCGGGATACGCAGTATTTT	CASSLGPGPRDTQYF
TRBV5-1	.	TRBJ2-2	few	TGCGCCAGCAGCTTGGAAGCAGGGAGGATCGCCGGGGAGCTGTTTTTT	CASSLEAGRIAGELFF
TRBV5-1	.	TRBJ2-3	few	TGCGCCAGCAGCTCCTTAGATACGCAGTATTTT	CASSSLDTQYF
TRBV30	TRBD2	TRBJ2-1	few	TGTGCCTGGAGTGGAGGGCGGGAGCAGGGTGAGCAGTTCTTC	CAWSGGREQGEQFF
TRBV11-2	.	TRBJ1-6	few	TGTGCCAGCAGCTTAGGCCTGAAAAATTCACCCCTCCACTTT	CASSLGLKNSPLHF
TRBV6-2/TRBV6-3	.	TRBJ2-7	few	TGTGCCAGCAAACGGGTCCAAGGGACCGTTTCCTACGAGCAGTACTTC	CASKRVQGTVSYEQYF
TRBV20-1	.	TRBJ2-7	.	TGCAGTGCTATTGGCCAGGGGTCCCCCTACGAGCAGTACTTC	CSAIGQGSPYEQYF
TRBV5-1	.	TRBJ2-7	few	TGCGCCAGCAGGGATGCGCCCTCCTACGAGCAGTACTTC	CASRDAPSYEQYF
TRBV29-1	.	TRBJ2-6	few	TGCAGCGTTCGATTCTCTGGGGCCAACGTCCTGACTTTC	CSVRFSGANVLTF
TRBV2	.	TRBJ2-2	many	TGTGCCAGCAGTGGCCTCGCGAACACCGGGGAGCTGTTTTTT	CASSGLANTGELFF
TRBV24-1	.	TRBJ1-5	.	TGTGCCACCAGTGAAACAGGGTTCAATCAGCCCCAGCATTTT	CATSETGFNQPQHF
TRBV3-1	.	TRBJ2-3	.	TGTGCCAGCAGCCAAGACTCAACGGTCCGGGATACGCAGTATTTT	CASSQDSTVRDTQYF
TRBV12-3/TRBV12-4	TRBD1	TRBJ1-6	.	TGTGCCAGCAGTTTTGAGGGGGCTAATTCACCCCTCCACTTT	CASSFEGANSPLHF
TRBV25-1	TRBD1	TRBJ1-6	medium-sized	TGTGCCAGCAGCAACACCAACCAGGGGGGGAATTCACCCCTCCACTTT	CASSNTNQGGNSPLHF
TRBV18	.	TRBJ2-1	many	TGTGCCAGCTCACCACTCAACCCGTACAATGAGCAGTTCTTC	CASSPLNPYNEQFF
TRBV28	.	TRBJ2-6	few	TGTGCCAGCGATCCGGGGGACCTGATTTCTGGGGCCAACGTCCTGACTTTC	CASDPGDLISGANVLTF
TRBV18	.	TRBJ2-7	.	TGTGCCAGCTCACCGCTCGGAGACAGGTCGCCCTACGAGCAGTACTTC	CASSPLGDRSPYEQYF
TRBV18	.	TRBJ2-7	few	TGTGCCAGCTCGCCACAGGGACCCGAGCAGTACTTC	CASSPQGPEQYF
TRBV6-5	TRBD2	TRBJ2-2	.	TGTGCCAGTCAACGGGGGGGGTCGAACACCGGGGAGCTGTTTTTT	CASQRGGSNTGELFF
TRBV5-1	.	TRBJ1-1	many	TGCGCCAGCAGCTTGAGTGCGCAGGCGCGGAACACTGAAGCTTTCTTT	CASSLSAQARNTEAFF
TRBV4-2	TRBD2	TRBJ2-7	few	TGTGCCAGCAGCCAAGGGCCCCTAGCGGCTAATGTATATTACGAGCAGTACTTC	CASSQGPLAANVYYEQYF
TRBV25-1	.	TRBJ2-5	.	TGTGCCAGCAGTGAATTGGGCGGACAAGAGACCCAGTACTTC	CASSELGGQETQYF
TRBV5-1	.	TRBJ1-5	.	TGCGCCAGCAGCTCTACCTCAGGTGGCAATCAGCCCCAGCATTTT	CASSSTSGGNQPQHF
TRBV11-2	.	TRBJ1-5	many	TGTGCCAGCAGCTTAGACAGGGAGCAGCCCCAGCATTTT	CASSLDREQPQHF
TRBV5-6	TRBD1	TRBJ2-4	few	TGTGCCAGCAGCTTGGGACAGGGGAAAAACATTCAGTACTTC	CASSLGQGKNIQYF
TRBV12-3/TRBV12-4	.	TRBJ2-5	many	TGTGCCAGCAGTTGGCGTCAGGGTAAAGAGACCCAGTACTTC	CASSWRQGKETQYF
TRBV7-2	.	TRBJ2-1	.	TGTGCCAGCAGCTTAGTACAGGGTTTCTTCTACAATGAGCAGTTCTTC	CASSLVQGFFYNEQFF
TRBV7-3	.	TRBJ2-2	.	TGTGCCAGCAGACCGGGCTTGGGCGGAGAGCTGTTTTTT	CASRPGLGGELFF
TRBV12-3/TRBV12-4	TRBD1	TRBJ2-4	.	TGTGCCAGCAGAGACCGGGACAGGAAGAAAAACATTCAGTACTTC	CASRDRDRKKNIQYF
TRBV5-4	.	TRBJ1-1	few	TGTGCCAGCAGCACCTTGGGCGGTACTGAAGCTTTCTTT	CASSTLGGTEAFF
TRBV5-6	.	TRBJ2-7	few	TGTGCCAGCAGCTTCGGGATCGAGCAGTACTTC	CASSFGIEQYF
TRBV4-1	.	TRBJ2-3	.	TGCGCCAGCAGCCCCTATTTCGGGGTGGCAGATACGCAGTATTTT	CASSPYFGVADTQYF
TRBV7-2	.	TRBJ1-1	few	TGTGCCAGCAGCTTTTCCCGAACGAACACTGAAGCTTTCTTT	CASSFSRTNTEAFF